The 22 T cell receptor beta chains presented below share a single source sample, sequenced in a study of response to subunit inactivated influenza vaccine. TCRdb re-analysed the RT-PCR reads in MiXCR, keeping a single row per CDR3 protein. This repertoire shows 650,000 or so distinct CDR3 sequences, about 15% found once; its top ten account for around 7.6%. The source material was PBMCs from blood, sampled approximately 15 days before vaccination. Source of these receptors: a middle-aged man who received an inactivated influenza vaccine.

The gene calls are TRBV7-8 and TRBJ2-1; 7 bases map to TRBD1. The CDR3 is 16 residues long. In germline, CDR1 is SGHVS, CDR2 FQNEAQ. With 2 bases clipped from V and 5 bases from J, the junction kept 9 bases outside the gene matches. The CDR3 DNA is TGTGCCAGCAGCTTAAGGGCTACAGGGGAGCACAATGAGCAGTTCTTC. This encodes CASSLRATGEHNEQFF.

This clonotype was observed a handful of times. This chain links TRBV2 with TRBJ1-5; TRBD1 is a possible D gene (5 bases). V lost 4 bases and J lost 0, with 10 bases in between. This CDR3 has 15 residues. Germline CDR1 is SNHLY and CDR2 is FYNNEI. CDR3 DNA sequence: TGTGCCAGCAGTGCGGGGGGATATAGCAATCAGCCCCAGCATTTT. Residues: CASSAGGYSNQPQHF. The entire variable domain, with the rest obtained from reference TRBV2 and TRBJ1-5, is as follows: EPEVTQTPSHQVTQMGQEVILRCVPISNHLYFYWYRQILGQKVEFLVSFYNNEISEKSEIFDDQFSVERPDGSNFTLKIRSTKLEDSAMYFCASSAGGYSNQPQHFGDGTRLSIL.

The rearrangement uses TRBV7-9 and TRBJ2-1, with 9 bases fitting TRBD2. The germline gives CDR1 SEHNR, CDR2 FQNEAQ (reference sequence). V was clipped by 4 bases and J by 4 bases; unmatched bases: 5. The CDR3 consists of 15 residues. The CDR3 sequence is CASSSSSGEYNEQFF. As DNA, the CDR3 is TGTGCCAGCAGCTCCTCTAGCGGGGAGTACAATGAGCAGTTCTTC.

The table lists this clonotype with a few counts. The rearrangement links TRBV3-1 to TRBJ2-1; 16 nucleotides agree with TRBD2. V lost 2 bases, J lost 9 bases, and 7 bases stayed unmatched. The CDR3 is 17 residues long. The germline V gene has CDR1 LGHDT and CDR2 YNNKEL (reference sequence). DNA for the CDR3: TGTGCCAGCAGCCAACTTGGGACTAGCGGGGGGGCCCCTGAGCAGTTCTTC. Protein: CASSQLGTSGGAPEQFF.

CDR3 protein: CASSLVDRGKGSPLHF. The CDR3 nucleotides are TGTGCCAGCAGCTTGGTGGACAGGGGAAAGGGTTCACCCCTCCACTTT. This chain links TRBV7-8 with TRBJ1-6; 9 bases fit TRBD1. Trimming removed 3 bases from V and 9 bases from J; junction bases left unmatched: 9. The CDR3 covers 16 residues. Germline V CDR1 and CDR2: SGHVS, FQNEAQ.

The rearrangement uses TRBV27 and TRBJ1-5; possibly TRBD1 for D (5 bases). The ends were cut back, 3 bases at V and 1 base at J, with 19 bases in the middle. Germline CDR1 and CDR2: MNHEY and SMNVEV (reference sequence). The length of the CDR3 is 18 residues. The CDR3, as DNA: TGTGCCAGCAGTTTCGACAGACCATCGCCGCGGAGCAATCAGCCCCAGCATTTT. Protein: CASSFDRPSPRSNQPQHF.

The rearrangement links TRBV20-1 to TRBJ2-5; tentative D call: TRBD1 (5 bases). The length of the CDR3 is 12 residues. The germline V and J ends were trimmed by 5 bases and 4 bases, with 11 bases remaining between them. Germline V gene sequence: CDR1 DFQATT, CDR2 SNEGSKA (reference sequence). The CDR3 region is CSAQRQGETQYF. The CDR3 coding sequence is TGCAGTGCTCAGAGGCAGGGAGAGACCCAGTACTTC.

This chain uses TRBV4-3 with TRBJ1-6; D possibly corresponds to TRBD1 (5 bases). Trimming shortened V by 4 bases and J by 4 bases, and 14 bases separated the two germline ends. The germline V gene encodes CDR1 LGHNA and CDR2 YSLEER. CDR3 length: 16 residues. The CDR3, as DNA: TGCGCCAGCAGCCCGGAGGGGAGTTCTTATAATTCACCCCTCCACTTT. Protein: CASSPEGSSYNSPLHF.

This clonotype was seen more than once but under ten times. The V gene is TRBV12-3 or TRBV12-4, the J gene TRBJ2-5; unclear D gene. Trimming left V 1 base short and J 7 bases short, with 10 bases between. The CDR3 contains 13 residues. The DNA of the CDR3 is TGTGCCAGCAGTTTAGAACCCTCCCGGACCCAGTACTTC. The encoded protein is CASSLEPSRTQYF.

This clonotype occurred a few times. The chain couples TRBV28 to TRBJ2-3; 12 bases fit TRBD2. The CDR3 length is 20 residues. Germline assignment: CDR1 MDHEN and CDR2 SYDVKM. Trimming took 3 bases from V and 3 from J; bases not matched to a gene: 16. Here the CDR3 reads CASSFQVRLAGGPETDTQYF. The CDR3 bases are TGTGCCAGCAGTTTCCAAGTGCGGCTAGCGGGAGGGCCTGAAACAGATACGCAGTATTTT. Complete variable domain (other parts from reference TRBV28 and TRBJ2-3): DVKVTQSSRYLVKRTGEKVFLECVQDMDHENMFWYRQDPGLGLRLIYFSYDVKMKEKGDIPEGYSVSREKKERFSLILESASTNQTSMYLCASSFQVRLAGGPETDTQYFGPGTRLTVL.

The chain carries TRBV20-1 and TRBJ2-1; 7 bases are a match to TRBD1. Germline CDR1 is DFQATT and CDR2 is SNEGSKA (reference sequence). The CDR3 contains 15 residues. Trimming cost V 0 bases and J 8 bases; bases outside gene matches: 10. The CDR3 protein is CSARDYRDSWDEQFF. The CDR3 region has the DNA TGCAGTGCTAGAGATTATAGGGACAGTTGGGATGAGCAGTTCTTC.

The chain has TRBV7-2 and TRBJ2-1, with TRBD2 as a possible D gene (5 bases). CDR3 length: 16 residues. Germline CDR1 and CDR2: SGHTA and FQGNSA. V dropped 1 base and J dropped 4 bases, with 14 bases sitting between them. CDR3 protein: CASSLEAVNSYNEQFF. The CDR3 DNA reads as TGTGCCAGCAGCTTAGAAGCGGTCAATTCGTACAATGAGCAGTTCTTC.

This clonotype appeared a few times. The CDR3 coding sequence is TGTGCCAGCAGTGATAACCGGTGGAACACTGAAGCTTTCTTT. Amino acid sequence: CASSDNRWNTEAFF. The chain combines TRBV2 with TRBJ1-1; D gene unclear. The length of the CDR3 is 14 residues. Trimming cost V 3 bases and J 1 base, with 9 bases left between them. CDR1 is SNHLY, CDR2 FYNNEI, per germline.

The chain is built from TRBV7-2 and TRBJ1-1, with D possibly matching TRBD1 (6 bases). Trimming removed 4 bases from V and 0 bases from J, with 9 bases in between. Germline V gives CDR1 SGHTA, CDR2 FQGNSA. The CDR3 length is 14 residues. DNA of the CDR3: TGTGCCAGCAGCTCACAGGGAGTGAACACTGAAGCTTTCTTT. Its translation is CASSSQGVNTEAFF.

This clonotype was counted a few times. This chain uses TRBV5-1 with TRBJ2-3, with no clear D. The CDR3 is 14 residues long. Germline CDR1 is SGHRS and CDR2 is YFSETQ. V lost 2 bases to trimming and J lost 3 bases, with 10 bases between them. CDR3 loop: CASSFRTKTDTQYF. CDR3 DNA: TGCGCCAGCAGCTTCCGGACCAAAACAGATACGCAGTATTTT.

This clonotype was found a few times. CDR3 residues: CASSDSSGVGTGELFF. CDR3 DNA sequence: TGCGCCAGCAGCGACTCCTCGGGGGTTGGGACCGGGGAGCTGTTTTTT. This rearrangement joins TRBV5-1 to TRBJ2-2; D might be TRBD2 (6 bases). V lost 4 bases to trimming and J lost 5 bases, with 18 bases between them. This CDR3 comprises 16 residues. Germline V gene sequence: CDR1 SGHRS, CDR2 YFSETQ.

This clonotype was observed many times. The CDR3 loop reads CASSPWGNEQFF. The CDR3, as DNA: TGTGCCAGCAGCCCGTGGGGGAATGAGCAGTTCTTC. The V and J genes are TRBV6-2 or TRBV6-3 and TRBJ2-1, with D possibly being TRBD1 or TRBD2 (5 bases each). The CDR3 contains 12 residues. The germline V gene has CDR1 MNHEY and CDR2 SVGEGT. Trimming removed 6 bases at V and 7 bases at J, with 10 bases between.

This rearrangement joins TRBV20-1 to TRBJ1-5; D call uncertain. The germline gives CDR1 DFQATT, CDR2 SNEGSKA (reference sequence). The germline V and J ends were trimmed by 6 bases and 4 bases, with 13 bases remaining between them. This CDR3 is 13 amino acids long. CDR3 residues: CSAIQQLNQPQHF. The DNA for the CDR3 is TGCAGTGCCATACAACAGTTGAATCAGCCCCAGCATTTT.

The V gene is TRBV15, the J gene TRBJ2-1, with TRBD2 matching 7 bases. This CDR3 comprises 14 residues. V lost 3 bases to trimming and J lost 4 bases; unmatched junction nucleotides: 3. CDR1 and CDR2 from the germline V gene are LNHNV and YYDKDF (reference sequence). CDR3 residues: CATSRDGGYNEQFF. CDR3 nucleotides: TGTGCCACCAGCAGGGACGGGGGGTACAATGAGCAGTTCTTC.

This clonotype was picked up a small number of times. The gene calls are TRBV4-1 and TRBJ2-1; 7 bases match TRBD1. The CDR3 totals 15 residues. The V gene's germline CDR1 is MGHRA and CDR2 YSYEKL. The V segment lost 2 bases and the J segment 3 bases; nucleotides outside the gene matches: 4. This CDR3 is CASSQRGGDYNEQFF. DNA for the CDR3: TGCGCCAGCAGCCAAAGAGGGGGCGACTACAATGAGCAGTTCTTC.

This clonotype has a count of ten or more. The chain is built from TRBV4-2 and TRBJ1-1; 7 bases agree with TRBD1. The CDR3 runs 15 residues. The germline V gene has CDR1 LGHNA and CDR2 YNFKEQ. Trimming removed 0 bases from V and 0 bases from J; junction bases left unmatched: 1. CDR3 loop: CASSQEGTVNTEAFF. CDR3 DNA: TGTGCCAGCAGCCAAGAGGGGACAGTGAACACTGAAGCTTTCTTT.

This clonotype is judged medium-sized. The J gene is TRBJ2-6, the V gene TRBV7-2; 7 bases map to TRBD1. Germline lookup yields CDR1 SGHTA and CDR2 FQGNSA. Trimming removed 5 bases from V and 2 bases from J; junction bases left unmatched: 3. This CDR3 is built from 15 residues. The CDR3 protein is CASSNRGAGANVLTF. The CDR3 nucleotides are TGTGCCAGCAGCAACAGGGGTGCTGGGGCCAACGTCCTGACTTTC.